One and the same sample provided the 5 T cell receptor beta chains below, sequenced in a study of high-grade serous ovarian cancer treatment subgroups. The method was immunoSEQ multiplex PCR; TCRdb's version includes in-frame clones alone and lacks a portion of them. Of about 2,300 clones in the sample, about 71% were seen once. Tumor samples were obtained before definitive surgery or chemotherapy. Material for sequencing was tumor tissue. The origin of the receptors is a human donor with high-grade serous ovarian cancer.

The chain uses TRBV5-4 and TRBJ2-3, with TRBD2 matching 15 bases. Germline V CDR1 and CDR2: SGHNT, YYREEE (reference sequence). This CDR3 has 16 residues. V was pared by 4 bases and J by 5 bases, with 5 bases of the junction left unmatched. The CDR3 coding sequence is TGTGCCAGCAGCCGCGGGACTAGCGGGGGGCGAGATACGCAGTATTTT. This codes for CASSRGTSGGRDTQYF.

V gene TRBV7-2 combines with J gene TRBJ2-5; D gene uncertain. Per germline, CDR1 SGHTA and CDR2 FQGNSA. V was shortened by 2 bases and J by 4 bases, with 11 bases between the two germline ends. CDR3 length: 14 amino acids. The CDR3 protein is CASSLRIGRETQYF. The CDR3 DNA sequence: TGTGCCAGCAGCTTAAGGATAGGGCGAGAGACCCAGTACTTC.

The chain carries TRBV6-5 and TRBJ2-1; D perhaps matches TRBD2 (6 bases). V lost 7 bases, J lost 7 bases, and 17 bases lay in between. The CDR3 sequence is 14 residues long. Germline CDR1 is MNHEY and CDR2 is SVGAGI. CDR3: CASTTGAGTNEQFF. The DNA of the CDR3 is TGTGCCAGCACGACCGGGGCAGGGACTAATGAGCAGTTCTTC.

This sequence joins TRBV29-1 and TRBJ1-2; TRBD1 aligns across 7 bases. This CDR3 comprises 11 residues. After removal of 6 bases from V and 8 bases from J, the junction contained 6 bases not matched to a gene. Per the germline V gene, CDR1 is SQVTM and CDR2 is ANQGSEA. This CDR3 is CSVLQGIGYTF. The CDR3 DNA sequence: TGCAGCGTGTTACAGGGGATCGGCTACACCTTC.

The chain is built from TRBV5-1 and TRBJ2-6; 7 bases match TRBD1. Germline CDR1 is SGHRS and CDR2 is YFSETQ. This CDR3 has 17 amino acids. V lost 1 base and J lost 3; bases outside the gene matches: 7. This CDR3 is CASSLRTGVLGANVLTF. The CDR3 coding sequence is TGCGCCAGCAGCTTGAGGACAGGTGTCCTTGGGGCCAACGTCCTGACTTTC.